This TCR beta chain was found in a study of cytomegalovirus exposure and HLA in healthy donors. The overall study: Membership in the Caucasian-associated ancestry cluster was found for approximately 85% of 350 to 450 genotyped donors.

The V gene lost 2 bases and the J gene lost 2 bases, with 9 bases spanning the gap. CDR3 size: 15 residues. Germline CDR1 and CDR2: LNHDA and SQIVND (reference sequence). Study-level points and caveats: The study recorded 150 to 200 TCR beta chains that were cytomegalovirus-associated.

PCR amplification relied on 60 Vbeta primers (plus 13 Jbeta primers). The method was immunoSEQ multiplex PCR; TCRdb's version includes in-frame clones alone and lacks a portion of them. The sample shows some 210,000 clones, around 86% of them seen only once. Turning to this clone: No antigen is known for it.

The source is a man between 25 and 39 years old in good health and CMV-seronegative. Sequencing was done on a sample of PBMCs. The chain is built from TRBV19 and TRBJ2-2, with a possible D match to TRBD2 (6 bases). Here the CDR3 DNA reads TGTGCCAGTAGTATAACGGCGGGAAACACCGGGGAGCTGTTTTTT. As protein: CASSITAGNTGELFF.